Sequencing of this T cell receptor beta chain was carried out in a study of PD-1 blockade in classical Hodgkin lymphoma. Germline CDR1 and CDR2: SQVTM and ANQGSEA. The CDR3 extends over 13 amino acids. Profiling relied on immunoSEQ multiplex PCR, and the TCRdb table lists in-frame clones only, not all of them. The top ten clones hold about 9% of a sample with fewer than 4,500 clones, less than 75% of them seen once. No patient escaped relapse after autologous stem cell transplantation, and brentuximab vedotin exposure varied. The chain has TRBV29-1 and TRBJ1-2, with 7 bases that match TRBD1. The receptor was isolated from a human donor with classical Hodgkin lymphoma. Sample: peripheral blood mononuclear cells (PBMCs), taken before the second cycle of nivolumab. CDR3 sequence (DNA): TGCAACGTCCGGGACAGCCCTAACTATGGCTACACCTTC. Translating it yields CNVRDSPNYGYTF.